Shown below are 19 T cell receptor beta chains from a single sample sequenced in a study of PD-1 blockade in classical Hodgkin lymphoma. Time point of the sample: cycle 4 day 1 (C4D1), after 6 weeks of nivolumab. Autologous stem cell transplantation was followed by relapse in every patient, and brentuximab vedotin exposure varied. PBMCs were thawed, and CD8+ T cells were then isolated from them by magnetic negative selection. Some clones are missing from TCRdb's copy, which holds only in-frame ones; the method was immunoSEQ multiplex PCR. In the table there are approximately 10,000 clones, 70% to 85% of which are singletons. This specimen was CD8+ T cells from blood, taken before the fourth cycle of nivolumab. Receptors were obtained from a human donor with classical Hodgkin lymphoma.

This chain connects TRBV13 to TRBJ1-1; D is unclear. Trimming pared 0 bases from V and 5 bases from J, leaving 16 bases between. This CDR3 comprises 16 residues. CDR1 PRHDT and CDR2 FYEKMQ come from the germline V gene (reference sequence). CDR3 DNA: TGTGCCAGCAGCTTAGGCTCTGGACTCTGGGAAACTGAAGCTTTCTTT. It encodes CASSLGSGLWETEAFF.

The V gene is TRBV6-5, the J gene TRBJ2-7, with D unresolved. The germline V and J ends were trimmed by 5 bases and 3 bases, with 11 bases remaining between them. Germline CDR1 is MNHEY and CDR2 is SVGAGI. CDR3 length equals 13 residues. The CDR3 DNA sequence: TGTGCCAGCAGTCCGAACACGATCTACGAGCAGTACTTC. Protein product: CASSPNTIYEQYF.

The genes are TRBV4-3 and TRBJ2-7; D is possibly TRBD2 (5 bases). The CDR3 consists of 14 residues. Germline CDR1 and CDR2: LGHNA and YSLEER. The V and J ends lost 0 bases and 6 bases respectively, with 12 bases between them. The CDR3 bases are TGCGCCAGCAGCCAAGAACAGAGGGCCTTCGAGCAGTACTTC. Its translation is CASSQEQRAFEQYF.

The chain has TRBV28 and TRBJ2-3; TRBD1 aligns across 8 bases. CDR1 is MDHEN, CDR2 SYDVKM, per germline. The CDR3 extends over 15 amino acids. The ends lost 4 bases at V and 7 bases at J; junction bases unmatched: 10. CDR3 sequence: CASSSLDREENTQYF. CDR3 DNA: TGTGCCAGCAGTTCATTGGACAGGGAAGAAAATACGCAGTATTTT.

The chain joins TRBV7-9 to TRBJ2-7; D possibly corresponds to TRBD1 (5 bases). The CDR3 is 14 amino acids. The germline V gene encodes CDR1 SEHNR and CDR2 FQNEAQ (reference sequence). The V end was cut by 0 bases, the J end by 5 bases, with 11 bases between. The CDR3: CASSLAAGSHEQYF. The CDR3 DNA reads TGTGCCAGCAGCTTAGCGGCAGGGTCACACGAGCAGTACTTC.

The CDR3 DNA follows: TGTGCCAGCAGCTTAGAAGGGACAGGGGTCTATGAGCAGTTCTTC. Translated: CASSLEGTGVYEQFF. The V and J genes are TRBV7-9 and TRBJ2-1; 10 nucleotides line up with TRBD1. Germline lookup yields CDR1 SEHNR and CDR2 FQNEAQ (reference sequence). CDR3 length: 15 amino acids. V was clipped by 1 base and J by 8 bases; unmatched bases: 5.

The V and J genes are TRBV27 and TRBJ1-2; TRBD1 matches at 8 bases. There are 15 residues in the CDR3. V was clipped by 5 bases and J by 1 base; unmatched bases: 6. Per germline, CDR1 MNHEY and CDR2 SMNVEV (reference sequence). DNA for the CDR3: TGTGCCAGCAGTCGGACAGGGTCCTTTAACTATGGCTACACCTTC. Translation: CASSRTGSFNYGYTF.

This sequence joins TRBV10-2 and TRBJ1-1; 7 bases align to TRBD1. The CDR3 consists of 15 residues. V shed 6 bases and J 1 base; nucleotides not matched to a gene: 8. Germline CDR1 is WSHSY and CDR2 is SAAADI. The CDR3 region has the DNA TGCGCCAGCAGGCACGCGGGACAGAAGAACACTGAAGCTTTCTTT. Translation gives CASRHAGQKNTEAFF.

The V and J genes are TRBV7-9 and TRBJ2-2, with D possibly matching TRBD1 (5 bases). The CDR3 has 14 amino acids. Germline-derived CDR1 and CDR2 are SEHNR and FQNEAQ (reference sequence). V lost 7 bases and J lost 2, with 11 bases in between. The CDR3 spells CASIDSKNTGELFF. CDR3 nucleotides: TGTGCCAGCATCGACAGTAAAAACACCGGGGAGCTGTTTTTT.

The chain employs TRBV27 and TRBJ2-7; 8 positions match TRBD2. CDR3 length: 15 amino acids. V was pared by 7 bases and J by 5 bases, with 13 bases of the junction left unmatched. The germline CDR1 and CDR2 sequences are MNHEY and SMNVEV (reference sequence). CDR3 bases: TGTGCCAGCACCCGGGGGGTAGCGGGAACCAACGAGCAGTACTTC. Its protein product is CASTRGVAGTNEQYF.

The sample holds one count of this clone. One end of the junction fails to match germline, which may point to a read error. Other DNA sequences in the same sample also yield this CDR3. V gene TRBV10-2 combines with J gene TRBJ1-2; D is unresolved. Germline CDR1 reads WSHSY; CDR2 reads SAAADI. The CDR3 has 13 amino acids. In nucleotides, the CDR3 is TGCGCCAGTAGTGAGTCGACCCCTGGGGGCTACACCTTC. This sequence encodes CASSESTPGGYTF.

This chain's CDR3 is CASSYGGVDEQYF. For the CDR3, the DNA is TGTGCCAGCAGTTACGGAGGGGTGGACGAGCAGTACTTC. The V call is TRBV6-6, the J call TRBJ2-7, with D perhaps TRBD2 (6 bases). The V gene lost 2 bases and the J gene lost 5 bases, with 10 bases spanning the gap. In germline, CDR1 is MNHNY, CDR2 SVGAGI (reference sequence). The CDR3 is 13 amino acids.

The gene calls are TRBV6-1 and TRBJ2-7, with no clear D. From germline, CDR1 is MNHNS and CDR2 SASEGT. The CDR3 has 14 amino acids. Trimming left V 7 bases short and J 0 bases short, with 13 bases between. The CDR3 spells CASNPGGFSYEQYF. For the CDR3, the DNA is TGTGCCAGCAATCCGGGCGGCTTCTCCTACGAGCAGTACTTC.

This clone was seen just once. The chain links TRBV6-5 to TRBJ2-3, with TRBD2 as a possible D gene (5 bases). The V end was cut by 5 bases, the J end by 0 bases, with 9 bases between. CDR1 is MNHEY, CDR2 SVGAGI, per germline. The CDR3 covers 14 residues. The CDR3 DNA reads TGTGCCAGCAGTCTCGGGAAAAGCACAGATACGCAGTATTTT. This gives the protein CASSLGKSTDTQYF.

The rearrangement uses TRBV4-3 and TRBJ1-5; no clear D. V shed 0 bases and J shed 12 bases, with 12 bases lying between them. This CDR3 region has 13 residues. Germline CDR1 is LGHNA and CDR2 is YSLEER. The CDR3 is CASSQDPMSLQHF. The CDR3 DNA reads as TGCGCCAGCAGCCAAGATCCTATGAGTCTCCAGCATTTT.

The rearrangement links TRBV7-6 to TRBJ1-1, with TRBD1 matching over 9 bases. This CDR3 is built from 15 residues. Trimming removed 0 bases from V and 1 base from J; junction bases left unmatched: 0. Germline assignment: CDR1 SGHVS and CDR2 FNYEAQ. The CDR3 nucleotides are TGTGCCAGCAGCTTAGCGGGACAGGGGAACACTGAAGCTTTCTTT. It is translated as CASSLAGQGNTEAFF.

The V call is TRBV2, the J call TRBJ1-2; D may be TRBD1 (5 bases). Looked up from germline, CDR1 is SNHLY and CDR2 is FYNNEI. Deletions cut 3 bases from V and 7 bases from J, with 12 bases between. The length of the CDR3 is 13 residues. The CDR3 bases are TGTGCCAGCAGTGACTGGATTGGGGGTGGCTACACCTTC. This sequence encodes CASSDWIGGGYTF.

This clone was found a few times. The rearrangement joins TRBV30 to TRBJ1-1; D is uncertain. Germline V CDR1 and CDR2: GTSNPN, SVGIG (reference sequence). The CDR3 extends over 14 amino acids. V was shortened by 3 bases and J by 1 base, with 12 bases between the two germline ends. CDR3 nucleotides: TGTGCCTGGAGCGGTGGACGCGGGAACACTGAAGCTTTCTTT. Translated: CAWSGGRGNTEAFF.

This sequence joins TRBV9 and TRBJ1-5; a possible D gene is TRBD1 (6 bases). This CDR3 contains 14 residues. The germline V gene encodes CDR1 SGDLS and CDR2 YYNGEE. Trimming left V 5 bases short and J 0 bases short, with 9 bases between. The CDR3: CASSKQGSNQPQHF. The CDR3 DNA is TGTGCCAGCAGTAAACAGGGTAGCAATCAGCCCCAGCATTTT. Using reference TRBV9 and TRBJ1-5 for the parts outside the CDR3, the full variable domain is DSGVTQTPKHLITATGQRVTLRCSPRSGDLSVYWYQQSLDQGLQFLIQYYNGEERAKGNILERFSAQQFPDLHSELNLSSLELGDSALYFCASSKQGSNQPQHFGDGTRLSIL.